This T cell receptor (beta chain) was captured by sequencing in a study of neurological immune-mediated disorders. In regard to this clonotype: This may come from a read error, since a much larger clone is one base off.

5'RACE employing 10-nucleotide random UMIs yielded the cDNA. TCRdb re-called the 5' RACE reads with MiXCR, one entry per CDR3 protein. The sample records tens of thousands of distinct CDR3 sequences, around 6.8% being singletons. This CDR3 has 14 residues. Per germline, CDR1 SGHRS and CDR2 YFSETQ. The unsorted libraries were generated from a total of 2 million PBMCs, which had been stored in RNAlater at -80 C. The chain couples TRBV5-1 to TRBJ2-5, with TRBD1 as a possible D gene (6 bases). The TCR comes from a woman aged 40 to 49 in good health. The sample was PBMCs. The CDR3 DNA sequence: TGCGCCAGCAGCTTGGGGCAGGGGAAGGAGACCAAGTACTTC. The encoded protein is CASSLGQGKETKYF.